This T cell receptor (beta chain) is from a study of shared clonotypes between healthy human individuals. Clones were read by immunoSEQ multiplex PCR, and TCRdb kept only the in-frame ones, dropping some. The sample consists of some 650,000 clones, less than 98% of them appearing once. Concerning this clone: Its antigen is unidentified.

CDR1 and CDR2 from the germline V gene are ENHRY and SYGVKD. With 5 bases clipped from V and 4 bases from J, the junction kept 4 bases outside the gene matches. The CDR3 spans 15 residues. Notes on the study in general: Clonotypes shared by all four donors outscored non-shared clonotypes in generation probability.

This TCR came from a woman aged 25-40 years in good health. The rearrangement uses TRBV10-3 and TRBJ2-3; 12 bases are a match to TRBD2. The source material was naive CD4+ T cells sorted from blood. The subset was: CD45RA+ positively selected. The CDR3 spells CAISWTSGISDTQYF. The CDR3 DNA is TGTGCCATCAGTTGGACTAGCGGGATCTCAGATACGCAGTATTTT.